A single sample is the source of the 10 T cell receptor beta chains below, sequenced in a study of ipilimumab plus nivolumab after autologous stem cell transplantation. Sequencing was performed with immunoSEQ multiplex PCR; in TCRdb, only in-frame clones are kept and a portion is missing. Altogether 15,000 to 20,000 clones are present, 75% to 85% being singletons, with the ten largest covering approximately 19%. Sequences were derived from PBMCs, sampled in a trial of ipilimumab plus nivolumab as post-transplant consolidation. The receptors stem from a male donor with diffuse large B-cell lymphoma.

The rearrangement joins TRBV9 to TRBJ2-1, with TRBD2 identical over 9 bases. This CDR3 spans 16 amino acids. V shed 3 bases, J shed 5 bases, and the junction held 9 bases outside the gene matches. The germline CDR1 and CDR2 sequences are SGDLS and YYNGEE. CDR3 in DNA: TGTGCCAGCAGCGATGAGAGGGCTAGCGGGAACAATGAGCAGTTCTTC. The encoded protein is CASSDERASGNNEQFF.

This clone is deemed medium-sized (0.01 to 0.1%). The chain carries TRBV6-5 and TRBJ2-7, with 9 bases matching TRBD2. The CDR3 runs to 14 residues. The ends lost 3 bases at V and 6 bases at J; junction bases unmatched: 6. Per germline, CDR1 MNHEY and CDR2 SVGAGI. The CDR3 coding sequence is TGTGCCAGCAGTTATGCGGGGGGGAGTGGCGAGCAGTACTTC. Translated, it gives CASSYAGGSGEQYF.

This chain joins TRBV28 and TRBJ1-5, with 8 nucleotides matching TRBD1. V was clipped by 6 bases and J by 4 bases; unmatched bases: 5. The V gene's germline CDR1 is MDHEN and CDR2 SYDVKM. The CDR3 totals 14 residues. CDR3 sequence reads: CASRRQGQNQPQHF. DNA for the CDR3: TGTGCCAGCAGAAGACAGGGGCAAAATCAGCCCCAGCATTTT.

This clone has a handful of counts. The chain has TRBV6-5 and TRBJ2-7, with TRBD1 identical over 9 bases. The germline CDR1 and CDR2 sequences are MNHEY and SVGAGI. The V and J ends lost 8 bases and 5 bases, in that order; junction bases with no gene match: 4. This CDR3 is 12 amino acids long. For the CDR3, the DNA is TGTGCCAGCGCAACAGGGGGCGACGAGCAGTACTTC. Protein: CASATGGDEQYF.

V gene TRBV11-2 combines with J gene TRBJ2-5; 9 bases map to TRBD2. CDR1 is SGHAT, CDR2 FQNNGV, per germline. CDR3 size: 15 residues. With 6 bases clipped from V and 5 bases from J, the junction kept 10 bases outside the gene matches. The CDR3 here is CASSRPSGIGETQYF. Here the CDR3 DNA reads TGTGCCAGCAGTCGTCCTAGCGGGATAGGGGAGACCCAGTACTTC.

This chain joins TRBV4-1 and TRBJ2-2, with D perhaps TRBD2 (5 bases). Germline CDR1 MGHRA, CDR2 YSYEKL. V lost 1 base and J lost 11, with 11 bases in between. CDR3 length: 13 amino acids. The CDR3 bases are TGCGCCAGCAGCCAAGCGGGCGGGCCCGAGCTGTTTTTT. It specifies CASSQAGGPELFF.

The CDR3 loop is CASSDIGYGYTF. In nucleotides, the CDR3 is TGTGCCAGCAGTGATATAGGCTATGGCTACACCTTC. The genes are TRBV2 and TRBJ1-2; D is ambiguous. This CDR3 has 12 residues. CDR1 and CDR2 from the germline V gene are SNHLY and FYNNEI. Trimming removed 3 bases from V and 4 bases from J, with 6 bases in between.

CDR3 in amino acids: CASSDRRQPQHF. Written as DNA, the CDR3 is TGTGCCAGTAGTGATCGACGGCAGCCCCAGCATTTT. The chain links TRBV19 to TRBJ1-5; D gene uncertain. V was clipped by 5 bases and J by 7 bases, with 9 bases between them. The germline V gene encodes CDR1 LNHDA and CDR2 SQIVND (reference sequence). The CDR3 has 12 amino acids.

This clone was recorded a few times. The chain uses TRBV14 and TRBJ1-2; TRBD1 aligns across 7 bases. CDR3 length: 14 amino acids. With 5 bases clipped from V and 5 bases from J, the junction kept 8 bases outside the gene matches. The germline V gene encodes CDR1 SGHDN and CDR2 FVKESK. This CDR3 reads CASSKQGIVYGYTF. The DNA of the CDR3 is TGTGCCAGCAGCAAACAGGGGATCGTTTATGGCTACACCTTC.

The chain links TRBV21-1 to TRBJ1-2; the table gives TRBD1 as D, unverified against the DNA. TRBV21-1 is reported as a pseudogene. This CDR3 is 16 amino acids long. CDR3 loop: CASSKASRQGLYGYTF. For the CDR3, the DNA is TGTGCCAGCAGCAAAGCTTCGAGACAGGGCCTCTATGGCTACACCTTC.